Listed below are T cell receptor beta chains from one sample, sequenced in a study of vaccination and CD4 T cells after COVID-19. TCRdb redid the calling of the PCR reads with MiXCR, one entry per CDR3 protein. Among 9,000 to 15,000 distinct CDR3 sequences listed, 50% were seen once. For these receptors, no antigen is known. Material for sequencing was CD4+ T cells from blood, cultured in vitro. These receptors were collected from a human donor who had recovered from COVID-19. CDR3s include the opening cysteine and the closing phenylalanine or tryptophan. D genes are given only for firm matches. Expanded clones are given a class, and other clones once, few, many or no size at all.

clone size,D gene,V gene,J gene,CDR3 protein,CDR3 DNA
-,TRBD1,TRBV6-1,TRBJ1-1,CASSQRTGVRNTEAFF,TGTGCCAGCAGTCAGAGGACAGGGGTGAGGAACACTGAAGCTTTCTTT
-,TRBD2,TRBV6-2/TRBV6-3,TRBJ2-3,CASSSGTSVDTQYF,TGTGCCAGCAGCTCCGGGACTAGCGTAGATACGCAGTATTTT
-,-,TRBV18,TRBJ1-3,CASSPPRGNSGNTIYF,TGTGCCAGCTCACCCCCCCGGGGGAACTCTGGAAACACCATATATTTT
-,-,TRBV6-1,TRBJ2-7,CASRMTGPGEQYF,TGTGCCAGCAGGATGACAGGCCCTGGCGAGCAGTACTTC
few,TRBD1,TRBV7-6,TRBJ2-3,CASSLGRGLTSTDTQYF,TGTGCCAGCAGCTTAGGAAGGGGGCTCACTTCCACAGATACGCAGTATTTT
-,-,TRBV12-3/TRBV12-4,TRBJ2-2,CASSFRRTNTGELFF,TGTGCCAGCAGTTTTCGCAGGACGAACACCGGGGAGCTGTTTTTT
-,-,TRBV11-2,TRBJ1-1,CASSLSGANTEAFF,TGTGCCAGCAGCTTATCGGGGGCGAACACTGAAGCTTTCTTT
-,-,TRBV6-1,TRBJ1-5,CASRRDNSNQPQHF,TGTGCCAGCAGGAGGGACAATAGCAATCAGCCCCAGCATTTT
-,TRBD1,TRBV5-1,TRBJ2-5,CASSTQPGGGGETQYF,TGCGCCAGCAGCACCCAGCCAGGGGGCGGAGGGGAGACCCAGTACTTC
-,TRBD2,TRBV7-2,TRBJ2-2,CASSLVTSGGAGSGELFF,TGTGCCAGCAGCTTAGTAACTAGCGGGGGGGCAGGTTCCGGGGAGCTGTTTTTT
-,-,TRBV10-3,TRBJ1-2,CAISGPIQIYGYTF,TGTGCCATCAGTGGCCCCATACAGATCTATGGCTACACCTTC
-,TRBD1,TRBV12-3/TRBV12-4,TRBJ2-2,CASNQGGGTNTGELFF,TGTGCCAGCAACCAAGGGGGCGGTACGAACACCGGGGAGCTGTTTTTT
-,TRBD2,TRBV20-1,TRBJ2-3,CSARTGTSGASTDTQYF,TGCAGTGCTAGAACCGGGACTAGCGGGGCTAGCACAGATACGCAGTATTTT
-,-,TRBV6-2/TRBV6-3,TRBJ1-1,CASFRGRNTEAFF,TGTGCCAGCTTCCGGGGCAGGAACACTGAAGCTTTCTTT
few,-,TRBV12-3/TRBV12-4,TRBJ2-3,CASSLEGKTTDTQYF,TGTGCCAGCAGTTTAGAAGGGAAAACCACAGATACGCAGTATTTT
once,TRBD2,TRBV7-9,TRBJ2-1,CASSQQLAGGNEQFF,TGTGCCAGCAGCCAGCAGCTAGCGGGGGGTAATGAGCAGTTCTTC
-,TRBD2,TRBV20-1,TRBJ2-1,CSARDLGGGSYNEQFF,TGCAGTGCTAGAGATCTTGGGGGGGGGTCCTACAATGAGCAGTTCTTC
once,-,TRBV7-2,TRBJ2-7,CASNNWGLGLREQYF,TGTGCCAGCAACAACTGGGGTTTGGGCCTGAGGGAGCAGTACTTC
-,-,TRBV21-1,TRBJ1-1,CASSPSEKNTEAFF,TGTGCCAGCAGCCCCTCGGAGAAGAACACTGAAGCTTTCTTT
-,TRBD1,TRBV6-1,TRBJ2-3,CASRGTGATDTQYF,TGTGCCAGCAGGGGAACAGGGGCGACAGATACGCAGTATTTT
few,TRBD2,TRBV20-1,TRBJ2-3,CSASGTSVRTDTQYF,TGCAGTGCTTCCGGGACTAGCGTAAGGACAGATACGCAGTATTTT
-,-,TRBV30,TRBJ1-1,CAWSVLWGFNMNTEAFF,TGTGCCTGGAGTGTACTATGGGGTTTCAACATGAACACTGAAGCTTTCTTT
-,TRBD2,TRBV20-1,TRBJ2-5,CSAHGTSGTPIAETQYF,TGCAGTGCTCACGGGACTAGCGGAACACCCATCGCAGAGACCCAGTACTTC
once,-,TRBV7-8,TRBJ1-4,CASSQSPNEKLFF,TGTGCCAGCAGCCAGAGTCCTAATGAAAAACTGTTTTTT
-,TRBD2,TRBV2,TRBJ2-7,CASSVAAGDSYEQYF,TGTGCCAGCAGTGTCGCAGCGGGGGACTCCTACGAGCAGTACTTC
once,-,TRBV20-1,TRBJ2-3,CSARGTSLTDTQYF,TGCAGTGCTAGAGGGACGTCTCTCACAGATACGCAGTATTTT
-,-,TRBV4-1,TRBJ1-1,CASSQDGSPNTEAFF,TGCGCCAGCAGCCAAGATGGGTCCCCGAACACTGAAGCTTTCTTT
few,-,TRBV12-3/TRBV12-4,TRBJ2-5,CASSSSGVLGTQYF,TGTGCCAGCAGTTCGTCGGGAGTCTTGGGGACCCAGTACTTC
-,-,TRBV7-7,TRBJ2-6,CASSPGRLLGGANVLTF,TGTGCCAGCAGCCCGGGACGCTTGCTAGGGGGGGCCAACGTCCTGACTTTC
once,TRBD2,TRBV20-1,TRBJ2-3,CSATSRLAGGSDTQYF,TGCAGTGCTACCTCGAGACTAGCGGGGGGGTCCGATACGCAGTATTTT
few,-,TRBV5-1,TRBJ1-2,CASSLGVSNYGYTF,TGCGCCAGCAGCTTAGGCGTCTCTAACTATGGCTACACCTTC
once,-,TRBV7-2,TRBJ1-1,CASSSDSSNTEAFF,TGTGCCAGCAGCTCGGACAGTTCGAACACTGAAGCTTTCTTT
-,TRBD2,TRBV27,TRBJ2-3,CASSLGRVPDTQYF,TGTGCCAGCAGTCTAGGGAGGGTTCCAGATACGCAGTATTTT
-,TRBD2,TRBV20-1,TRBJ2-1,CSAPGLAGGLYNEQFF,TGCAGTGCCCCCGGACTAGCGGGGGGCCTCTACAATGAGCAGTTCTTC
-,-,TRBV11-2,TRBJ1-1,CASSSDTFEAFF,TGTGCCAGCAGCTCCGACACCTTTGAAGCTTTCTTT
-,TRBD1,TRBV12-3/TRBV12-4,TRBJ1-2,CASSPYRDSVEVYGYTF,TGTGCCAGCAGTCCATACCGGGACAGCGTCGAGGTCTATGGCTACACCTTC
few,TRBD1,TRBV11-2,TRBJ2-2,CASSLGTGRTGELFF,TGTGCCAGCAGCCTCGGGACAGGGCGTACCGGGGAGCTGTTTTTT
few,TRBD1,TRBV6-1,TRBJ1-2,CASSRSTGTGGNYGYTF,TGTGCCAGCAGTCGGTCTACCGGGACAGGGGGTAACTATGGCTACACCTTC
once,-,TRBV6-4,TRBJ1-1,CASRTQSGNTEAFF,TGTGCCAGCAGGACCCAGTCCGGGAACACTGAAGCTTTCTTT
-,-,TRBV2,TRBJ1-2,CASSEAQGTDGYTF,TGTGCCAGCAGTGAAGCGCAGGGGACTGATGGCTACACCTTC
-,-,TRBV25-1,TRBJ1-2,CASSVEGNYGYTF,TGTGCCAGCAGCGTGGAGGGGAACTATGGCTACACCTTC
-,-,TRBV2,TRBJ1-5,CASSETVGISNQPQHF,TGTGCCAGCAGTGAGACCGTTGGGATTAGCAATCAGCCCCAGCATTTT
-,-,TRBV20-1,TRBJ1-2,CSATLGRGGYTF,TGCAGTGCTACTTTGGGTAGAGGGGGCTACACCTTC
-,-,TRBV12-3/TRBV12-4,TRBJ1-1,CASSPYRQVEAFF,TGTGCCAGCAGCCCCTATCGACAGGTTGAAGCTTTCTTT
few,-,TRBV6-5,TRBJ1-2,CASSYGAQPYGYTF,TGTGCCAGCAGTTACGGGGCGCAGCCTTATGGCTACACCTTC
few,-,TRBV7-9,TRBJ1-3,CASSLAGVGNTIYF,TGTGCCAGCAGCTTAGCAGGGGTTGGAAACACCATATATTTT
large,-,TRBV5-4,TRBJ1-2,CASSLYQGRTYGYTF,TGTGCCAGCAGCTTGTACCAGGGGAGGACCTATGGCTACACCTTC
few,-,TRBV6-1,TRBJ2-3,CASRRHPLDTQYF,TGTGCCAGCAGACGACACCCTTTAGATACGCAGTATTTT
-,-,TRBV6-2/TRBV6-3,TRBJ1-2,CASRPGGGGYTF,TGTGCCAGCAGGCCCGGAGGCGGGGGCTACACCTTC
-,TRBD1,TRBV5-4,TRBJ2-5,CASSPIQGEGGTQYF,TGTGCCAGCAGCCCTATACAGGGGGAAGGCGGGACCCAGTACTTC
-,TRBD1,TRBV10-3,TRBJ1-2,CAISERTGQYYGYTF,TGTGCCATCAGTGAGCGCACGGGACAGTACTATGGCTACACCTTC
-,TRBD2,TRBV5-4,TRBJ2-1,CASSLQRGNNEQFF,TGTGCCAGCAGCTTACAGCGGGGGAACAATGAGCAGTTCTTC
few,-,TRBV19,TRBJ1-2,CASSSIGYPSNYGYTF,TGTGCCAGTAGTTCGATAGGTTACCCCTCTAACTATGGCTACACCTTC
few,-,TRBV20-1,TRBJ2-3,CSARAEKSSTDTQYF,TGCAGTGCTAGAGCAGAGAAATCTAGCACAGATACGCAGTATTTT
-,-,TRBV6-2/TRBV6-3,TRBJ1-2,CASSSGPGLYGYTF,TGTGCCAGCAGTTCCGGGCCGGGCCTCTATGGCTACACCTTC